One sample yielded the 19 T cell receptor beta chains listed below, sequenced in a study of blood T cells in healthy people across ages. A second roughly 7 to 11 cycle PCR used barcoded and J-beta primers. MiXCR, run by TCRdb on the 5' RACE reads, gives a single entry per CDR3 protein. The table shows roughly 800,000 distinct CDR3 sequences, with more than 45% occurring only once. The sequencing input was blood. These receptors originate from a man aged 25 to 40 in good health.

This clonotype showed up just a few times. The gene calls are TRBV14 and TRBJ2-5; no definite D call. Trimming took 2 bases from V and 1 from J, leaving 8 bases between them. Germline V gene lookup returns CDR1 SGHDN and CDR2 FVKESK. This CDR3 region has 14 residues. CDR3 protein: CASSQNRSQETQYF. As DNA, the CDR3 is TGTGCCAGCAGCCAAAATCGGAGCCAAGAGACCCAGTACTTC.

A note on this clonotype: One junction end disagrees with the germline gene, perhaps due to a read error. The V gene is TRBV10-3, the J gene TRBJ2-1, with D possibly TRBD1 on 5 matching bases. From germline, CDR1 is ENHRY and CDR2 SYGVKD. The CDR3 is made up of 17 amino acids. CDR3 DNA: TGTGCCATCAGTGGTCACTCAGACAGACCCCACTACGATGAGCAGTTCTTC. It translates to CAISGHSDRPHYDEQFF.

This clonotype was seen more than once but under ten times. The gene calls are TRBV9 and TRBJ2-5; TRBD2 aligns across 13 bases. Germline values: CDR1 SGDLS, CDR2 YYNGEE. The CDR3 spans 17 residues. V was clipped by 0 bases and J by 3 bases; unmatched bases: 5. The CDR3 DNA is TGTGCCAGCAGCGTAGGACTAGCGGGGGGCTCTGAAGAGACCCAGTACTTC. Protein: CASSVGLAGGSEETQYF.

This clonotype has a single count. The gene calls are TRBV5-1 and TRBJ2-7; a weak D match, TRBD2 (6 bases). Germline CDR1 is SGHRS and CDR2 is YFSETQ. V was clipped by 3 bases and J by 0 bases, with 16 bases between them. The CDR3 has 16 amino acids. The CDR3 DNA follows: TGCGCCAGCAGCTGGCCCGGCGGGGTTAGCTCCTACGAGCAGTACTTC. It encodes CASSWPGGVSSYEQYF.

In regard to this clonotype: A junction end diverges from the germline sequence, so it may reflect a read error. The J gene is TRBJ2-3, the V gene TRBV5-1, with 8 bases aligning to TRBD1. The CDR3 length is 14 residues. CDR1 and CDR2 (germline): SGHRS, YFSETQ. The CDR3 sequence: CASTIGQGPDSQYF. DNA for the CDR3: TGCGCCAGCACCATAGGACAGGGTCCAGATTCGCAGTATTTT. Using reference TRBV5-1 and TRBJ2-3 for the parts outside the CDR3, the full variable domain is KAGVTQTPRYLIKTRGQQVTLSCSPISGHRSVSWYQQTPGQGLQFLFEYFSETQRNKGNFPGRFSGRQFSNSRSEMNVSTLELGDSALYLCASTIGQGPDSQYFGPGTRLTVL.

J is TRBJ1-2 and V is TRBV21-1. TRBV21-1 has pseudogene status. CDR3 length: 13 residues. CDR3: CASSTIASYGYTF. The CDR3 bases are TGTGCCAGCAGCACAATAGCGAGCTATGGCTACACCTTC.

The rearrangement joins TRBV6-6 to TRBJ2-1, with 9 bases matching TRBD2. The ends lost 2 bases at V and 6 bases at J; junction bases unmatched: 5. This CDR3 has 15 residues. The germline gives CDR1 MNHNY, CDR2 SVGAGI (reference sequence). The CDR3 reads CASSYGGGAINEQFF. CDR3 bases: TGTGCCAGCAGTTACGGCGGGGGGGCAATCAATGAGCAGTTCTTC.

This clonotype appeared a single time. This chain uses TRBV2 with TRBJ2-1; a weak D match, TRBD1 (5 bases). CDR3 size: 14 residues. Deletions cut 4 bases from V and 10 bases from J, with 17 bases between. CDR1 and CDR2 (germline): SNHLY, FYNNEI. The CDR3 DNA reads TGTGCCAGCAGTGCAGGGCCAAGACAACTCGAGCAGTTCTTC. This translates into CASSAGPRQLEQFF.

The V gene is TRBV4-2, the J gene TRBJ1-4; D remains unclear. With 0 bases removed from V and 2 bases from J, the gap between germline ends came to 13 bases. Germline V gene sequence: CDR1 LGHNA, CDR2 YNFKEQ. The length of the CDR3 is 17 residues. CDR3 sequence (DNA): TGTGCCAGCAGCCAAGACCCCGGTTGGAGCACTAATGAAAAACTGTTTTTT. The encoded protein is CASSQDPGWSTNEKLFF.

The sample holds a few counts of this clonotype. V gene TRBV7-2 combines with J gene TRBJ2-5; tentative D call: TRBD2 (5 bases). Germline V gene lookup returns CDR1 SGHTA and CDR2 FQGNSA. Trimming stripped 6 bases from V and 5 bases from J, with 13 bases between. This CDR3 contains 13 residues. The CDR3 DNA is TGTGCCAGCAGTCCCGGGGATCGGGAGACCCAGTACTTC. Translation: CASSPGDRETQYF.

This clonotype was counted a few times. This rearrangement joins TRBV7-2 to TRBJ2-4; D call uncertain. CDR1 and CDR2 from the germline V gene are SGHTA and FQGNSA. The germline V and J ends were trimmed by 4 bases and 15 bases, with 16 bases remaining between them. This CDR3 has 12 amino acids. This CDR3 is CASSSQSRKWYF. The CDR3 bases are TGTGCCAGCAGCTCCCAGTCCCGTAAGTGGTACTTC.

The gene calls are TRBV27 and TRBJ2-7; TRBD2 matches 9 bases. Germline V gene data show CDR1 as MNHEY and CDR2 as SMNVEV (reference sequence). This CDR3 is 16 amino acids long. Germline trimming cut 5 bases from V and 2 bases from J; bases unmatched to any gene: 10. CDR3 in amino acids: CASSPLTSGRTYEQYF. As DNA, the CDR3 is TGTGCCAGCAGTCCGCTGACTAGCGGACGAACCTACGAGCAGTACTTC.

This chain joins TRBV4-2 and TRBJ2-7, with D unclear. Germline-derived CDR1 and CDR2 are LGHNA and YNFKEQ. This CDR3 has 16 amino acids. V gave up 0 bases and J gave up 7 bases, with 19 bases separating them. The CDR3 reads CASSQDPSGGVREQYF. The CDR3 region has the DNA TGTGCCAGCAGCCAAGATCCGAGTGGTGGGGTCCGGGAGCAGTACTTC.

This clonotype was found once. The V gene is TRBV7-2, the J gene TRBJ1-4; a weak D match, TRBD1 (6 bases). The CDR3 covers 14 residues. Trimming removed 5 bases at V and 6 bases at J, with 13 bases between. Per the germline V gene, CDR1 is SGHTA and CDR2 is FQGNSA. The DNA for the CDR3 is TGTGCCAGCAGCGGGGGGCGCGGGGATGAAAAACTGTTTTTT. Translated, it gives CASSGGRGDEKLFF.

There are a few counts of this clonotype. V and J are TRBV7-9 and TRBJ2-6, with D uncertain. V was clipped by 2 bases and J by 2 bases, with 13 bases between them. This CDR3 has 17 amino acids. Germline lookup yields CDR1 SEHNR and CDR2 FQNEAQ (reference sequence). The CDR3 DNA sequence: TGTGCCAGCAGCTTAACGGTTGATTGGGCTGGGGCCAACGTCCTGACTTTC. Protein product: CASSLTVDWAGANVLTF.

The chain is built from TRBV7-9 and TRBJ2-3, with TRBD1 identical over 7 bases. Germline values: CDR1 SEHNR, CDR2 FQNEAQ (reference sequence). Trimming cost V 3 bases and J 2 bases; bases outside gene matches: 11. The CDR3 contains 17 residues. The CDR3 loop is CASSFSYRDRVTDTQYF. For the CDR3, the DNA is TGTGCCAGCAGCTTTTCGTACCGGGACAGAGTCACAGATACGCAGTATTTT.

This clonotype was detected once. The chain employs TRBV7-2 and TRBJ2-5; TRBD1 might be the D (5 bases). CDR3 length: 14 residues. V gave up 5 bases and J gave up 7 bases, with 17 bases separating them. CDR1 and CDR2 from the germline V gene are SGHTA and FQGNSA. CDR3 coding DNA: TGTGCCAGCAGCCCGAGTCCAGGGTCGGGGACCCAGTACTTC. Amino acids: CASSPSPGSGTQYF.

This clonotype turned up a few times. The chain combines TRBV20-1 with TRBJ2-7, with TRBD2 as a possible D gene (6 bases). Germline CDR1 reads DFQATT; CDR2 reads SNEGSKA (reference sequence). The CDR3 runs 12 residues. V lost 3 bases, J lost 3 bases, and 9 bases lay in between. The CDR3 sequence: CSASGSGYEQYF. CDR3 nucleotide sequence: TGCAGTGCTAGCGGGAGCGGCTACGAGCAGTACTTC.

The chain recombines TRBV7-2 with TRBJ2-7; TRBD2 matches at 7 bases. The J call may be in error: the DNA end matches TRBJ2-4 better. There are 16 residues in the CDR3. Germline V gene data show CDR1 as SGHTA and CDR2 as FQGNSA. The CDR3 here is CASSGGLSVAKNIQYF. The CDR3, as DNA: TGTGCCAGCAGCGGGGGACTATCTGTAGCCAAAAACATTCAGTACTTC.